This TCR beta chain derives from a study of cytomegalovirus exposure and HLA in healthy donors. The wider study: The early release's HLA-typed donors yielded 65 million to 85 million unique TCRs.

PCR employed 60 Vbeta and 13 Jbeta primers. Only in-frame clones appear in the TCRdb table, and some are missing; sequencing was by immunoSEQ multiplex PCR. The sample consists of fewer than 200,000 clones, 82% of them appearing once. V shed 6 bases, J shed 1 base, and the junction held 3 bases outside the gene matches. Germline V CDR1 and CDR2: MNHEY, SVGAGI. This CDR3 has 15 residues. This clonotype was obtained from a male donor in good health and CMV-seronegative. This chain uses TRBV6-5 with TRBJ2-7, with 13 bases that match TRBD2. The sequenced material came from PBMCs. CDR3 DNA sequence: TGTGCCAGCAGCCAGACTAGCGGGGGGTCCTACGAGCAGTACTTC. Translation gives CASSQTSGGSYEQYF.